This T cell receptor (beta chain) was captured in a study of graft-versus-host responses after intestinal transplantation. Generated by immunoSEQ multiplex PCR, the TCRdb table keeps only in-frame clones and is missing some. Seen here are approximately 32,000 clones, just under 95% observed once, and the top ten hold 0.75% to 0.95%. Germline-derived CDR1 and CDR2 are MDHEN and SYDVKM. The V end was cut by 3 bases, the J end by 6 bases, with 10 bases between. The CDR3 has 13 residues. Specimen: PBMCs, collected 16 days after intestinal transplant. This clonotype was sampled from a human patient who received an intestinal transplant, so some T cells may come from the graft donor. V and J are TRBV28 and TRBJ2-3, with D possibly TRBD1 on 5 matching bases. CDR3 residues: CASSLWGLDTQYF. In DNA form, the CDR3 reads TGTGCCAGCAGTTTGTGGGGCCTGGATACGCAGTATTTT.